This entry concerns a single TCR beta chain. This sample stems from a study of cytomegalovirus exposure and HLA in healthy donors. In the PCR, 60 Vbeta and 13 Jbeta primers were used. Only in-frame clones appear in the TCRdb table, and some are missing; sequencing was by immunoSEQ multiplex PCR. Here the sample spans about 200,000 clones, 79% being singletons. Germline loops: CDR1 SGHRS, CDR2 YFSETQ. The V segment lost 3 bases and the J segment 4 bases; nucleotides outside the gene matches: 10. The CDR3 consists of 16 residues. This chain joins TRBV5-1 and TRBJ1-2; 9 bases are a match to TRBD1. Sequenced sample: PBMCs. The receptor comes from a woman in her twenties or thirties in good health and CMV-seropositive. The chain's CDR3 is CASSWGQGLTSYGYTF. CDR3 bases: TGCGCCAGCAGCTGGGGACAGGGCCTCACCTCCTATGGCTACACCTTC.